This T cell receptor beta chain was sequenced in a study of blood T cell repertoires in COVID-19. The wider study: COVID-19 samples, acute and convalescent, were from the United States, Italy and Spain.

Germline V gene sequence: CDR1 LNHDA, CDR2 SQIVND (reference sequence). The V end lost 5 bases, the J end lost 3 bases, and 14 bases lay between the germline ends. The CDR3 loop spans 15 amino acids. Only in-frame clones appear in the TCRdb table, and some are missing; sequencing was by immunoSEQ multiplex PCR. The data show tens of thousands of clones, about 90% seen once. This rearrangement joins TRBV19 to TRBJ1-5; maybe TRBD1 (6 bases). The receptor comes from a man aged 70-80 years with active COVID-19. Specimen: peripheral blood. For the CDR3, the DNA is TGTGCCAGTAGTTCCGGGACATATCTCAATCAGCCCCAGCATTTT. Its protein is CASSSGTYLNQPQHF.